A single T cell receptor (beta chain) is shown here with its context. The entry originates in a study of blood T cell repertoires in COVID-19. In the study overall: COVID-19 samples, acute and convalescent, were from the United States, Italy and Spain.

The CDR3 contains 14 residues. Germline CDR1 is GTSNPN and CDR2 is SVGIG (reference sequence). Trimming took off 0 bases at V and 0 bases at J, with 9 bases between the two ends. In the study's own analysis: Amplification with reference gene primers provided the estimates of nucleated cell counts. Profiled with immunoSEQ multiplex PCR; TCRdb holds only in-frame clones, not every one. That table supplies the V and J calls and clone size; D and trimming were determined from the DNA. The repertoire holds about 180,000 clones, with around 90% as singletons. This TCR derives from a woman aged 50 to 60 with acute or convalescent COVID-19. Sequencing used peripheral blood. This chain uses TRBV30 with TRBJ2-7, with D possibly being TRBD1 (6 bases). The CDR3 DNA reads TGTGCCTGGAGTGTACAGGGTTCCTCCTACGAGCAGTACTTC. It is translated as CAWSVQGSSYEQYF.